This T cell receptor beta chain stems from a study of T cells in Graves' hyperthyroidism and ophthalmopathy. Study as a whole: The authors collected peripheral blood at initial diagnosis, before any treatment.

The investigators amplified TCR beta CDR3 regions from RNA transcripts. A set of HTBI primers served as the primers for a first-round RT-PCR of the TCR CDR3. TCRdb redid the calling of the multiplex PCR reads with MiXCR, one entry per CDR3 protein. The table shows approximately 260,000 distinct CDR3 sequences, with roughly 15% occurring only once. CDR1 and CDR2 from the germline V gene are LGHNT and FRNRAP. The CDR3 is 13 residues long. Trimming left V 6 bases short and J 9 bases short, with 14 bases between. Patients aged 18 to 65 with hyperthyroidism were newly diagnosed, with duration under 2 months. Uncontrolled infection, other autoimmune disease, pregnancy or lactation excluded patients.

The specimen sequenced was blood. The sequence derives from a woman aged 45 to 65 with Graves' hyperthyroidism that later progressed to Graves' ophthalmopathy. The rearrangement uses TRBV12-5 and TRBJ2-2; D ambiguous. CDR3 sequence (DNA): TGTGCTAGTGGATCAGACCGCCGCTGGGAGCTGTTTTTT. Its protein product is CASGSDRRWELFF.